These 25 T cell receptor beta chains came from one sample sequenced in a study of beta chain features in type 1 diabetes. Findings and caveats of the study: All four CD4+ subsets of Type 1 diabetes patients contained TCRB CDR3s that were moderately but significantly shorter.

These TCRs are of unknown antigen specificity. All of the isolated RNA was reverse transcribed, so expressed TCRB transcripts were sequenced. The data were produced by immunoSEQ multiplex PCR, yet TCRdb's version contains in-frame clones alone and is incomplete. This table holds about 700,000 clones, over 10% found once. Sequenced input: naive CD4+ T cells from blood. Receptor source: a man aged 18 to 30 with type 1 diabetes.

The genes are TRBV28 and TRBJ1-1; maybe TRBD1 (5 bases). Trimming removed 3 bases at V and 1 base at J, with 12 bases between. This CDR3 contains 15 residues. Germline CDR1 MDHEN, CDR2 SYDVKM. CDR3 DNA: TGTGCCAGCAGTTTGACGATGGGGGGGAACACTGAAGCTTTCTTT. Protein sequence: CASSLTMGGNTEAFF.

The V and J genes are TRBV4-1 and TRBJ1-5; weak D call: TRBD1 (6 bases). V shed 4 bases and J shed 1 base, with 14 bases lying between them. There are 16 residues in the CDR3. Germline V lookup: CDR1 MGHRA, CDR2 YSYEKL. CDR3 in amino acids: CASSPSQGLSNQPQHF. CDR3 sequence (DNA): TGCGCCAGCAGCCCTTCACAGGGATTGAGCAATCAGCCCCAGCATTTT.

In its sample, this clone was seen a few times. The rearrangement uses TRBV6-5 and TRBJ2-7; 11 bases match TRBD1. Germline V gene lookup returns CDR1 MNHEY and CDR2 SVGAGI. The CDR3 is 16 amino acids. The trim removed 0 bases at V and 4 bases at J, leaving 5 bases unmatched. CDR3 sequence reads: CASSYSPGQGVYEQYF. The CDR3 DNA follows: TGTGCCAGCAGTTACTCGCCGGGACAGGGGGTTTACGAGCAGTACTTC.

This clone was counted a few times. This chain joins TRBV6-6 and TRBJ1-6, with 7 bases fitting TRBD1. Per the germline V gene, CDR1 is MNHNY and CDR2 is SVGAGI (reference sequence). Trimming cost V 4 bases and J 9 bases; bases outside gene matches: 6. The CDR3 length is 14 residues. The CDR3 sequence is CASSSPTGSSPLHF. Here the CDR3 DNA reads TGTGCCAGCAGTTCGCCGACAGGGTCTTCACCCCTCCACTTT.

This clone has only a few counts. The chain has TRBV11-2 and TRBJ2-5; D may be TRBD2 (7 bases). Germline V gene sequence: CDR1 SGHAT, CDR2 FQNNGV. The CDR3 has 15 residues. V lost 4 bases, J lost 5 bases, and 17 bases lay in between. The CDR3 region is CASSSWTGGGETQYF. As DNA, the CDR3 is TGTGCCAGCAGCTCATGGACGGGCGGGGGCGAGACCCAGTACTTC. Full variable domain (rest looked up from reference TRBV11-2 and TRBJ2-5): EAGVAQSPRYKIIEKRQSVAFWCNPISGHATLYWYQQILGQGPKLLIQFQNNGVVDDSQLPKDRFSAERLKGVDSTLKIQPAKLEDSAVYLCASSSWTGGGETQYFGPGTRLLVL.

This chain links TRBV19 with TRBJ2-5; D is undetermined. Germline values: CDR1 LNHDA, CDR2 SQIVND (reference sequence). Deletions cut 4 bases from V and 1 base from J, with 7 bases between. CDR3 length equals 13 residues. CDR3 region: CASSKGTQETQYF. The CDR3 DNA reads as TGTGCCAGTAGTAAGGGAACCCAAGAGACCCAGTACTTC.

The rearrangement links TRBV11-2 to TRBJ1-1; maybe TRBD1 (5 bases). V was clipped by 3 bases and J by 5 bases, with 13 bases between them. The length of the CDR3 is 14 residues. Looked up from germline, CDR1 is SGHAT and CDR2 is FQNNGV. In DNA, the CDR3 is TGTGCCAGCAGCTTTCCCAGGGACGGAACTGAAGCTTTCTTT. This codes for CASSFPRDGTEAFF.

This clone appeared a few times. V usage is TRBV5-6 and J usage is TRBJ1-2; D gene ambiguous. Per germline, CDR1 SGHDT and CDR2 YYEEEE. This CDR3 spans 16 amino acids. Trimming cost V 1 base and J 4 bases, with 17 bases left between them. CDR3 nucleotides: TGTGCCAGCAGCTTGAGGCGATCAGGCTTGGGCTATGGCTACACCTTC. Translation: CASSLRRSGLGYGYTF.

In regard to this clone: The same CDR3 can be traced to other DNA sequences in this sample. The genes are TRBV14 and TRBJ2-1, with no clear D. Germline assignment: CDR1 SGHDN and CDR2 FVKESK. This CDR3 is 15 amino acids long. Trimming removed 4 bases from V and 0 bases from J, with 10 bases in between. The DNA of the CDR3 is TGTGCCAGCAGCCCGTTAAGGAGCTCCTACAATGAGCAGTTCTTC. It is translated as CASSPLRSSYNEQFF. Complete variable domain (other parts from reference TRBV14 and TRBJ2-1): EAGVTQFPSHSVIEKGQTVTLRCDPISGHDNLYWYRRVMGKEIKFLLHFVKESKQDESGMPNNRFLAERTGGTYSTLKVQPAELEDSGVYFCASSPLRSSYNEQFFGPGTRLTVL.

This clone has a handful of counts. CDR3 coding DNA: TGCAGCGTTGTTAGCGGGGAGAGGGTCCTCTATGGCTACACCTTC. This gives the protein CSVVSGERVLYGYTF. The chain recombines TRBV29-1 with TRBJ1-2; no clear D gene. V lost 4 bases and J lost 4, with 19 bases in between. The CDR3 consists of 15 residues. CDR1 and CDR2 (germline): SQVTM, ANQGSEA.

The chain carries TRBV6-5 and TRBJ2-3; the D call may be TRBD1 or TRBD2 (5 bases each). This CDR3 is 14 amino acids long. Germline V gives CDR1 MNHEY, CDR2 SVGAGI. The V gene lost 4 bases and the J gene lost 4 bases, with 12 bases spanning the gap. This CDR3 is CASSSDGGSDTQYF. In DNA form, the CDR3 reads TGTGCCAGCAGTTCTGATGGGGGTTCAGATACGCAGTATTTT.

The chain links TRBV7-7 to TRBJ2-1; 10 positions agree with TRBD2. The V and J ends lost 0 bases and 8 bases, in that order; junction bases with no gene match: 4. This CDR3 has 15 amino acids. The germline CDR1 and CDR2 sequences are SSHAT and FNYEAQ (reference sequence). Here the CDR3 DNA reads TGTGCCAGCAGCTTAGCTAGCGGGGGGAGTGATGAGCAGTTCTTC. It is translated as CASSLASGGSDEQFF.

This clone came up a few times. The chain is built from TRBV2 and TRBJ2-7; the D is unclear. The CDR3 is made up of 15 amino acids. Looked up from germline, CDR1 is SNHLY and CDR2 is FYNNEI. The germline V and J ends were trimmed by 4 bases and 0 bases, with 13 bases remaining between them. The CDR3 loop reads CASSVSHLSSYEQYF. As DNA, the CDR3 is TGTGCCAGCAGTGTATCACACCTAAGCTCCTACGAGCAGTACTTC.

V usage is TRBV5-6 and J usage is TRBJ1-1, with unresolved D. The CDR3 has 17 amino acids. The germline V gene has CDR1 SGHDT and CDR2 YYEEEE. The ends were cut back, 5 bases at V and 0 bases at J, with 20 bases in the middle. In DNA form, the CDR3 reads TGTGCCAGCAGAATCCAGACGGCCGAGACCCTGAACACTGAAGCTTTCTTT. Residues: CASRIQTAETLNTEAFF.

The rearrangement links TRBV5-6 to TRBJ1-1; D ambiguous. Deletions cut 4 bases from V and 1 base from J, with 8 bases between. The CDR3 loop spans 13 amino acids. Germline-derived CDR1 and CDR2 are SGHDT and YYEEEE. CDR3 in DNA: TGTGCCAGCAGCCCCACAGCGAACACTGAAGCTTTCTTT. Translated: CASSPTANTEAFF.

This clone has only a few counts. CDR3 sequence (DNA): TGCAGCGTTGAAACACAAAGGGCTGGCTATGGCTACACCTTC. Amino acids: CSVETQRAGYGYTF. This chain joins TRBV29-1 and TRBJ1-2; D call uncertain. Trimming took off 2 bases at V and 4 bases at J, with 14 bases between the two ends. The length of the CDR3 is 14 residues. Germline CDR1 and CDR2: SQVTM and ANQGSEA.

This clone turned up a few times. This rearrangement joins TRBV28 to TRBJ1-1, with 10 nucleotides matching TRBD1. V lost 5 bases, J lost 3 bases, and 3 bases stayed unmatched. Germline V gene sequence: CDR1 MDHEN, CDR2 SYDVKM. This CDR3 is built from 14 residues. The CDR3 sequence is CASSPGQGHTEAFF. The CDR3 nucleotides read TGTGCCAGCAGTCCGGGACAGGGGCACACTGAAGCTTTCTTT.

This rearrangement joins TRBV25-1 to TRBJ2-2; 13 nucleotides line up with TRBD2. This CDR3 comprises 16 residues. Germline values: CDR1 MGHDK, CDR2 SYGVNS. Trimming at V came to 5 bases and at J to 4 bases, leaving 4 bases not matched to a gene. CDR3 region: CASSTRLAGGTGELFF. As DNA, the CDR3 is TGTGCCAGCAGTACCCGACTAGCGGGGGGCACCGGGGAGCTGTTTTTT.

This clone was picked up a small number of times. CDR3 region: CASSQDPQDRGKNSPLHF. CDR3 DNA: TGCGCCAGCAGCCAAGACCCTCAGGACAGGGGAAAGAATTCACCCCTCCACTTT. The chain employs TRBV4-1 and TRBJ1-6, with 9 positions matching TRBD1. The CDR3 runs to 18 residues. Germline loops: CDR1 MGHRA, CDR2 YSYEKL. V lost 0 bases to trimming and J lost 7 bases; unmatched junction nucleotides: 10.

The sample holds a few counts of this clone. The V call is TRBV30, the J call TRBJ2-5; D is possibly TRBD1 (5 bases). This CDR3 contains 14 residues. Deletions cut 0 bases from V and 1 base from J, with 9 bases between. CDR1 is GTSNPN and CDR2 is SVGIG in the germline V gene (reference sequence). The CDR3 here is CAWSVGVTQETQYF. The CDR3 coding sequence is TGTGCCTGGAGTGTAGGGGTGACCCAAGAGACCCAGTACTTC. The full variable domain, completed using reference TRBV30 and TRBJ2-5, is SQTIHQWPATLVQPVGSPLSLECTVEGTSNPNLYWYRQAAGRGLQLLFYSVGIGQISSEVPQNLSASRPQDRQFILSSKKLLLSDSGFYLCAWSVGVTQETQYFGPGTRLLVL.

The genes are TRBV11-2 and TRBJ2-3; 9 nucleotides align to TRBD1. V shed 6 bases and J 0 bases; nucleotides not matched to a gene: 1. Germline V gene data show CDR1 as SGHAT and CDR2 as FQNNGV. CDR3 length equals 14 residues. CDR3 amino acids: CASRGTGSTDTQYF. Written as DNA, the CDR3 is TGTGCCAGCAGAGGGACAGGGAGCACAGATACGCAGTATTTT.

The chain joins TRBV2 to TRBJ1-1; no firm D call. The ends were cut back, 3 bases at V and 7 bases at J, with 6 bases in the middle. Germline loops: CDR1 SNHLY, CDR2 FYNNEI. CDR3 size: 11 residues. For the CDR3, the DNA is TGTGCCAGCAGTGATTTCGTTGAAGCTTTCTTT. It is translated as CASSDFVEAFF. Full variable domain (outside the CDR3, taken from reference TRBV2 and TRBJ1-1): EPEVTQTPSHQVTQMGQEVILRCVPISNHLYFYWYRQILGQKVEFLVSFYNNEISEKSEIFDDQFSVERPDGSNFTLKIRSTKLEDSAMYFCASSDFVEAFFGQGTRLTVV.

This clone occurred a few times. Other DNA sequences in this specimen translate into the identical CDR3. This chain joins TRBV30 and TRBJ1-1; no clear D. The germline gives CDR1 GTSNPN, CDR2 SVGIG (reference sequence). The CDR3 spans 14 residues. Trimming removed 0 bases at V and 0 bases at J, with 8 bases between. CDR3 sequence: CAWSVRAVNTEAFF. CDR3 nucleotide sequence: TGTGCCTGGAGTGTTAGGGCCGTGAACACTGAAGCTTTCTTT.

This clone has more than one count but fewer than ten. The chain employs TRBV18 and TRBJ2-3; D is perhaps TRBD2 (5 bases). This CDR3 region has 13 residues. CDR1 is KGHSH and CDR2 is LQKENI in the germline V gene. The germline V and J ends were trimmed by 0 bases and 5 bases, with 6 bases remaining between them. The CDR3 DNA reads as TGTGCCAGCTCACCACCGGCGGGAGATACGCAGTATTTT. Translation: CASSPPAGDTQYF. The entire variable domain, with the rest obtained from reference TRBV18 and TRBJ2-3, is as follows: NAGVMQNPRHLVRRRGQEARLRCSPMKGHSHVYWYRQLPEEGLKFMVYLQKENIIDESGMPKERFSAEFPKEGPSILRIQQVVRGDSAAYFCASSPPAGDTQYFGPGTRLTVL.

The V call is TRBV9, the J call TRBJ2-7; D remains unclear. This CDR3 spans 15 amino acids. Trimming removed 0 bases at V and 2 bases at J, with 12 bases between. The V gene's germline CDR1 is SGDLS and CDR2 YYNGEE. CDR3 bases: TGTGCCAGCAGCGTAGGGCCCGGAGACACCTACGAGCAGTACTTC. Translation gives CASSVGPGDTYEQYF.